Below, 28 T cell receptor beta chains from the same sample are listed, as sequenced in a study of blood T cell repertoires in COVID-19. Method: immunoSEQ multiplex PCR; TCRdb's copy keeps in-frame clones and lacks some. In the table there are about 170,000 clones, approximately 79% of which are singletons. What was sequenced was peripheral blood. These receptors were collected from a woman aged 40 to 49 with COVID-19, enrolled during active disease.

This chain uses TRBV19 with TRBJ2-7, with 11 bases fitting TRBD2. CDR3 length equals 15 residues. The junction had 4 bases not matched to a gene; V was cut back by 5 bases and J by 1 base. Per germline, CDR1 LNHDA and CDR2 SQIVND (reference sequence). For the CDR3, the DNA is TGTGCCAGTAGTGAAACTAGCGGGAGATCCTACGAGCAGTACTTC. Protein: CASSETSGRSYEQYF.

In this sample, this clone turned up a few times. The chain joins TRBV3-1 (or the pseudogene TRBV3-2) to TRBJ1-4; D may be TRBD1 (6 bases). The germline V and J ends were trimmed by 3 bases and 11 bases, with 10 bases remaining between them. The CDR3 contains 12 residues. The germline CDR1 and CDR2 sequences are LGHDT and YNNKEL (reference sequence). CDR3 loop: CASSHTGWKLFF. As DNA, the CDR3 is TGTGCCAGCAGCCACACAGGGTGGAAACTGTTTTTT.

The DNA for the CDR3 is TGTGCCACCAGTCGTAGCGGCAGCTCCTACAATGAGCAGTTCTTC. It yields the protein CATSRSGSSYNEQFF. V gene TRBV24-1 combines with J gene TRBJ2-1, with TRBD2 as a possible D gene (6 bases). The V gene's germline CDR1 is KGHDR and CDR2 SFDVKD. The V end was cut by 6 bases, the J end by 0 bases, with 11 bases between. CDR3 length: 15 amino acids.

CDR3 DNA: TGTGCCAGCAGTGAAGACACAGGGGTGACTGAAGCTTTCTTT. It yields the protein CASSEDTGVTEAFF. V gene TRBV2 combines with J gene TRBJ1-1, with TRBD1 matching 7 bases. The germline gives CDR1 SNHLY, CDR2 FYNNEI. CDR3 length equals 14 residues. V lost 1 base and J lost 5; bases outside the gene matches: 4.

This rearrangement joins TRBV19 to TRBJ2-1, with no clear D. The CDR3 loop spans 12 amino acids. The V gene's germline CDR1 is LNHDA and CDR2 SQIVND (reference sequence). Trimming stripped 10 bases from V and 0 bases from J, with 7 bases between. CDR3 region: CATSSSYNEQFF. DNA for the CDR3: TGTGCCACCTCTAGCTCCTACAATGAGCAGTTCTTC.

The CDR3 DNA sequence: TGCGCCAGCAGCTTGGAGGAGTCTGGGGCCAACGTCCTGACTTTC. Encoded protein: CASSLEESGANVLTF. The gene calls are TRBV5-1 and TRBJ2-6; no definite D call. The CDR3 extends over 15 amino acids. Germline V lookup: CDR1 SGHRS, CDR2 YFSETQ. V was pared by 0 bases and J by 1 base, with 5 bases between.

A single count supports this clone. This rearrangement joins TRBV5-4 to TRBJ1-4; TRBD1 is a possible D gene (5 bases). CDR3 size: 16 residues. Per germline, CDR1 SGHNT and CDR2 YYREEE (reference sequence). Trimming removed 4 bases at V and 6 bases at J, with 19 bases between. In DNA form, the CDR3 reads TGTGCCAGCAGCATCGGAAAAGGGGTGAATCATGAAAAACTGTTTTTT. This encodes CASSIGKGVNHEKLFF. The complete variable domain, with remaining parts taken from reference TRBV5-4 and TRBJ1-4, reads ETGVTQSPTHLIKTRGQQVTLRCSSQSGHNTVSWYQQALGQGPQFIFQYYREEENGRGNFPPRFSGLQFPNYSSELNVNALELDDSALYLCASSIGKGVNHEKLFFGSGTQLSVL.

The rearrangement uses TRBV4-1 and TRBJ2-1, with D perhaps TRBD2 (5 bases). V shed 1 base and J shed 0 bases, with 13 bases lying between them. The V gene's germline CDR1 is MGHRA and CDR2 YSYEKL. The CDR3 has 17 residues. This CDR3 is CASSQALRVSSYNEQFF. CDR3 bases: TGCGCCAGCAGCCAAGCTCTGCGGGTCAGCTCCTACAATGAGCAGTTCTTC.

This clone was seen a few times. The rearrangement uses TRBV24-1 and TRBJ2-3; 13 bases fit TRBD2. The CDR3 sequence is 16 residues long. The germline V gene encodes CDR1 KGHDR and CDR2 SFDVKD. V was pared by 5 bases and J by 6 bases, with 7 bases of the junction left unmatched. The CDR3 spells CATSALTSGRTDTQYF. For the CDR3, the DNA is TGTGCCACCAGTGCCCTGACTAGCGGGAGGACCGATACGCAGTATTTT.

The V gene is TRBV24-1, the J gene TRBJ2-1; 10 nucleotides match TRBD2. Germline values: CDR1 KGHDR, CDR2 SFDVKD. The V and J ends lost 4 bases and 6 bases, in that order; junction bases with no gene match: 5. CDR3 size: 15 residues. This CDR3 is CATSDRSGRVNEQFF. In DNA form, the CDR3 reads TGTGCCACCAGTGACCGGAGCGGGAGGGTCAATGAGCAGTTCTTC.

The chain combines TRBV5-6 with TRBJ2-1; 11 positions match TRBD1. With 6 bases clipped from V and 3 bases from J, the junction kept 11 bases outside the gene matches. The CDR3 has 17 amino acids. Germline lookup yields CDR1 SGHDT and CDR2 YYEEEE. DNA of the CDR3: TGTGCCAGCATCGGACAGGGGGCGGCCCTAGACTACAATGAGCAGTTCTTC. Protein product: CASIGQGAALDYNEQFF.

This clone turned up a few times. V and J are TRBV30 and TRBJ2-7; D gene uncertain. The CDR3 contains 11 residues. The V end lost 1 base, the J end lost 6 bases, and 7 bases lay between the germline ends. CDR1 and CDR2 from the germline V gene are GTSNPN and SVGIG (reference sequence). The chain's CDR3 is CAWSDYLEQYF. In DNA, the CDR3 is TGTGCCTGGAGTGACTACCTCGAGCAGTACTTC.

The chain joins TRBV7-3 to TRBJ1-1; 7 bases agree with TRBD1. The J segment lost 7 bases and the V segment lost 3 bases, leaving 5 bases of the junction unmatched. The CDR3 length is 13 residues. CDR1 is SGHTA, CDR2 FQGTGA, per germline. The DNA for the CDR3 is TGTGCCAGCAGCTTTGGCAGGGGGTATGAAGCTTTCTTT. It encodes CASSFGRGYEAFF. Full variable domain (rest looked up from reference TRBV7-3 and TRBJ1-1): GAGVSQTPSNKVTEKGKYVELRCDPISGHTALYWYRQSLGQGPEFLIYFQGTGAADDSGLPNDRFFAVRPEGSVSTLKIQRTERGDSAVYLCASSFGRGYEAFFGQGTRLTVV.

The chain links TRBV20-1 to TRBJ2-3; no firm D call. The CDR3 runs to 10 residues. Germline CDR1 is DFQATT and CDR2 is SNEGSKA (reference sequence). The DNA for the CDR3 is TGCAGCTACCGATGGGATACGCAGTATTTT. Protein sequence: CSYRWDTQYF.

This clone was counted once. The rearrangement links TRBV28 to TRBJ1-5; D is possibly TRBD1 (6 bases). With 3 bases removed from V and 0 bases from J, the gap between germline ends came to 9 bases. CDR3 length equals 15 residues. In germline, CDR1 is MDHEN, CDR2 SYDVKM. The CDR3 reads CASSFSGVSNQPQHF. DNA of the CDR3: TGTGCCAGCAGTTTTTCAGGGGTTAGCAATCAGCCCCAGCATTTT.

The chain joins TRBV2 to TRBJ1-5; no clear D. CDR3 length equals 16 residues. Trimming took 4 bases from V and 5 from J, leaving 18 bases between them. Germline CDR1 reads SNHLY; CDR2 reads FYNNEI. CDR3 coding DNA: TGTGCCAGCAGTGGAGGCGGCAGTTGGGAGCATCAGCCCCAGCATTTT. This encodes CASSGGGSWEHQPQHF. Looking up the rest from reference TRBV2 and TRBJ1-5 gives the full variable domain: EPEVTQTPSHQVTQMGQEVILRCVPISNHLYFYWYRQILGQKVEFLVSFYNNEISEKSEIFDDQFSVERPDGSNFTLKIRSTKLEDSAMYFCASSGGGSWEHQPQHFGDGTRLSIL.

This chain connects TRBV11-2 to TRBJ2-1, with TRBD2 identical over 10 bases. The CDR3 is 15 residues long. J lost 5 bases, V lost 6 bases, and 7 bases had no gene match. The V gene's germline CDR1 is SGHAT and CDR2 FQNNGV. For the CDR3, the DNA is TGTGCCAGCAGTTATGGACTAGCGGAACACAATGAGCAGTTCTTC. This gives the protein CASSYGLAEHNEQFF.

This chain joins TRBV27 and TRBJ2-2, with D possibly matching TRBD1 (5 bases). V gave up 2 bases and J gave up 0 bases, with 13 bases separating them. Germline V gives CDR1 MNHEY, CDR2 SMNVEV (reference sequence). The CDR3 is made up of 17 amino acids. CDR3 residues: CASSLSRGRANTGELFF. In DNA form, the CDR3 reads TGTGCCAGCAGTTTAAGTCGCGGCAGGGCGAACACCGGGGAGCTGTTTTTT.

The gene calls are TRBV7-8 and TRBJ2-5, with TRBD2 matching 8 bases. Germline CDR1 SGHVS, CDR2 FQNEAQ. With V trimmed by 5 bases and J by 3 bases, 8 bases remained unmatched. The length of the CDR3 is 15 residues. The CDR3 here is CASSGGGTRKETQYF. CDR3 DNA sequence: TGTGCCAGCAGCGGAGGTGGGACTAGGAAAGAGACCCAGTACTTC.

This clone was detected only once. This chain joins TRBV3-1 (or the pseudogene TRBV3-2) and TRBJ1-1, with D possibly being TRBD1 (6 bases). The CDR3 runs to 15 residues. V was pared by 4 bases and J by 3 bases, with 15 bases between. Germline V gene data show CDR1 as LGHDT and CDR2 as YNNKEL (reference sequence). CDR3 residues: CASSLGTSRDTEAFF. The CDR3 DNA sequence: TGTGCCAGCAGCCTCGGGACATCCCGGGACACTGAAGCTTTCTTT.

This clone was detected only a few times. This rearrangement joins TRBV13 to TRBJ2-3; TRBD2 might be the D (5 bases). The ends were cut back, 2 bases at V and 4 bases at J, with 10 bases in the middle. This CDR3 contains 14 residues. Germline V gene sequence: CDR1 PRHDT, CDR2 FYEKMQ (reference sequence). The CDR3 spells CASSLTGLADTQYF. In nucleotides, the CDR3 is TGTGCCAGCAGCTTAACGGGGTTGGCAGATACGCAGTATTTT.

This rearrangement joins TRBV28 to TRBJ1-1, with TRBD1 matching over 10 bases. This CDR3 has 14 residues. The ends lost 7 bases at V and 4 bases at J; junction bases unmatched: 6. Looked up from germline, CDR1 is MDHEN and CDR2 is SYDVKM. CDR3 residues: CASTRTGGGTEAFF. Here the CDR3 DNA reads TGTGCCAGCACCCGGACAGGGGGAGGCACTGAAGCTTTCTTT.

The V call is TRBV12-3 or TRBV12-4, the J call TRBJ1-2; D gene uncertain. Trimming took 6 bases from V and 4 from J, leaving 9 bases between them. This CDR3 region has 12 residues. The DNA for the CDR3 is TGTGCCAGCAGAATGAAGAGCTATGGCTACACCTTC. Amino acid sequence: CASRMKSYGYTF.

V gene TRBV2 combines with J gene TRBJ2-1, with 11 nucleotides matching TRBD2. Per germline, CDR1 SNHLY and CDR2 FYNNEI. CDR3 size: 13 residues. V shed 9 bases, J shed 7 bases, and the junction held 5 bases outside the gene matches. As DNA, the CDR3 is TGTGCCAGGAGGGCTAGCGGGGGGAATGAGCAGTTCTTC. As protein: CARRASGGNEQFF.

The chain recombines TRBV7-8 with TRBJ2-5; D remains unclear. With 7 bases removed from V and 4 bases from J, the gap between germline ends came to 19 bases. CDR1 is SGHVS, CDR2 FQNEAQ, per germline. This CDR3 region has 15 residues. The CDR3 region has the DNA TGTGCCAGCAAGCCTAGTAGAGTCTCTGGAGAGACCCAGTACTTC. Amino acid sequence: CASKPSRVSGETQYF.

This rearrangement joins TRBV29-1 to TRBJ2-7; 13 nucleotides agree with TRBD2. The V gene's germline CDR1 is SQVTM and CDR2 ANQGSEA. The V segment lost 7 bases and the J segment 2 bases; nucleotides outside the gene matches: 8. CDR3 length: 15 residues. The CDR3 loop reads CSAGLAGDGAYEQYF. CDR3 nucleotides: TGCAGCGCTGGACTAGCGGGAGATGGTGCCTACGAGCAGTACTTC.

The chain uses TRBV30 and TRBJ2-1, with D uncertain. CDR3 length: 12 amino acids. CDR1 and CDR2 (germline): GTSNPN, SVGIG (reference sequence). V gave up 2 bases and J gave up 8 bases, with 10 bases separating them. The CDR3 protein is CAWSIGDYEQFF. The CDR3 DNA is TGTGCCTGGAGTATCGGAGACTATGAGCAGTTCTTC.

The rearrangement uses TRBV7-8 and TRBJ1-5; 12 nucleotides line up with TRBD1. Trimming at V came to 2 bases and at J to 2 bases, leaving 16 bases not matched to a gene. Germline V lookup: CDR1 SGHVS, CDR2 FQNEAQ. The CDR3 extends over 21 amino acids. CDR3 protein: CASSLPPPGTGGSEGNQPQHF. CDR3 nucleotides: TGTGCCAGCAGCTTACCCCCCCCAGGGACAGGGGGCTCAGAGGGCAATCAGCCCCAGCATTTT.